Each of the 6 T cell receptor beta chains below was sequenced from the same sample in a study of T cells after posttransplantation cyclophosphamide. The naive gate required viable CD3+CD4+ or CD3+CD8+ cells with CCR7+CD45RA+CD45RO-CD95-CD27+CD28+ phenotype. Libraries were prepared by immunoSEQ multiplex PCR; TCRdb keeps only in-frame clonotypes and omits some of them. The top ten hold around 0.3% of the sample, which has approximately 17,000 clones, around 95% seen once. Material: naive CD4+ T cells sorted from blood. All receptors come from a woman between 50 and 59 years old in good health and a related stem cell transplant donor.

This clone was seen a single time. The chain combines TRBV5-4 with TRBJ2-7, with D maybe TRBD2 (5 bases). The V gene's germline CDR1 is SGHNT and CDR2 YYREEE (reference sequence). This CDR3 region has 17 residues. V was shortened by 3 bases and J by 4 bases, with 23 bases between the two germline ends. CDR3 residues: CASSSPRPAETAYEQYF. Written as DNA, the CDR3 is TGTGCCAGCAGCTCCCCCAGACCAGCGGAGACCGCGTACGAGCAGTACTTC. Complete variable domain (other parts from reference TRBV5-4 and TRBJ2-7): ETGVTQSPTHLIKTRGQQVTLRCSSQSGHNTVSWYQQALGQGPQFIFQYYREEENGRGNFPPRFSGLQFPNYSSELNVNALELDDSALYLCASSSPRPAETAYEQYFGPGTRLTVT.

There are a few counts of this clone. The chain uses TRBV2 and TRBJ1-4; no clear D gene. Germline CDR1 and CDR2: SNHLY and FYNNEI. This CDR3 contains 13 residues. Trimming stripped 7 bases from V and 0 bases from J, with 6 bases between. The CDR3: CASNGATNEKLFF. CDR3 DNA sequence: TGTGCCAGCAACGGTGCAACTAATGAAAAACTGTTTTTT.

This sequence joins TRBV28 and TRBJ1-4; no clear D. The CDR3 totals 14 residues. V dropped 1 base and J dropped 7 bases, with 10 bases sitting between them. Germline CDR1 is MDHEN and CDR2 is SYDVKM. The CDR3 bases are TGTGCCAGCAGTTTATTGTTCTCCGGTGAAAAACTGTTTTTT. This encodes CASSLLFSGEKLFF.

This sequence joins TRBV30 and TRBJ2-7; D call uncertain. The CDR3 is 11 amino acids. Germline CDR1 GTSNPN, CDR2 SVGIG (reference sequence). Trimming removed 4 bases from V and 6 bases from J, with 10 bases in between. CDR3 sequence reads: CAWMVAFEQYF. DNA of the CDR3: TGTGCCTGGATGGTGGCCTTCGAGCAGTACTTC.

The chain couples TRBV7-8 to TRBJ2-1; 13 bases line up with TRBD2. J lost 9 bases, V lost 5 bases, and 4 bases had no gene match. Germline V gene lookup returns CDR1 SGHVS and CDR2 FQNEAQ. This CDR3 is 14 amino acids long. CDR3 loop: CASSPGTSGTEQFF. The CDR3 bases are TGTGCCAGCAGCCCCGGGACTAGCGGGACTGAGCAGTTCTTC.

The chain recombines TRBV5-1 with TRBJ1-2; perhaps TRBD1 as D (5 bases). This CDR3 spans 14 amino acids. The germline V gene encodes CDR1 SGHRS and CDR2 YFSETQ. Trimming cost V 4 bases and J 4 bases, with 14 bases left between them. The CDR3 region has the DNA TGCGCCAGCAGCCCGTCGGGGGGGGGCTATGGCTACACCTTC. Its translation is CASSPSGGGYGYTF.